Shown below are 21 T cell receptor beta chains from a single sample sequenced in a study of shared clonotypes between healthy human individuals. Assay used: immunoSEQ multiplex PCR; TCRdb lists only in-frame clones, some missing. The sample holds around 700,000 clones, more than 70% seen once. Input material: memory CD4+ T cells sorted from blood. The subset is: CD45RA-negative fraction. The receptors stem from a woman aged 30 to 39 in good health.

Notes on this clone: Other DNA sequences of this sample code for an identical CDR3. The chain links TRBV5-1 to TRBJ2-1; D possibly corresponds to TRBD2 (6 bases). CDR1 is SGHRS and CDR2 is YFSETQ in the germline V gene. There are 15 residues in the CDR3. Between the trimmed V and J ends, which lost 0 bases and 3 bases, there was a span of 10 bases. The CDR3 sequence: CASSLASAGYNEQFF. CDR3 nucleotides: TGCGCCAGCAGCTTGGCGTCAGCGGGCTACAATGAGCAGTTCTTC.

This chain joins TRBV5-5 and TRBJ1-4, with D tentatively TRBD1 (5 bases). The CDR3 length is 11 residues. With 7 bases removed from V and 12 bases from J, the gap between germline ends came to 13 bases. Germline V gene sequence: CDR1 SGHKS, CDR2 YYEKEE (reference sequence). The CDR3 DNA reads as TGTGCCAGCGGGACTCATCCGGAACTGTTTTTT. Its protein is CASGTHPELFF.

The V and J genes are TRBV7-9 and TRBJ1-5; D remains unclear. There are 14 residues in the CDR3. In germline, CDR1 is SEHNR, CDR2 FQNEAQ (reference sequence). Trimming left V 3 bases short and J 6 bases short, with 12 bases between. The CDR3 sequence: CASSFGQTFQPQHF. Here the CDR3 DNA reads TGTGCCAGCAGCTTTGGGCAGACCTTTCAGCCCCAGCATTTT. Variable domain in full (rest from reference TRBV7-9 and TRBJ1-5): DTGVSQNPRHKITKRGQNVTFRCDPISEHNRLYWYRQTLGQGPEFLTYFQNEAQLEKSRLLSDRFSAERPKGSFSTLEIQRTEQGDSAMYLCASSFGQTFQPQHFGDGTRLSIL.

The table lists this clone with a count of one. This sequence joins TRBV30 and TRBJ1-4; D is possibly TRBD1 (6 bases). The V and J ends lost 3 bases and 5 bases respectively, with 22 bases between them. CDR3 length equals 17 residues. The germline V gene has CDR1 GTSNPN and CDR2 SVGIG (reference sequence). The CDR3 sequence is CAWRVGGLPIPNEKLFF. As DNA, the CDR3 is TGTGCCTGGAGGGTCGGGGGGCTACCGATCCCCAATGAAAAACTGTTTTTT.

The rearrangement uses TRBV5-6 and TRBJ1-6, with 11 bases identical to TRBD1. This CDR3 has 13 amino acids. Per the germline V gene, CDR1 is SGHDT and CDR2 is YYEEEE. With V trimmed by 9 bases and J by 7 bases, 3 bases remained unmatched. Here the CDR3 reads CATGTGGNSPLHF. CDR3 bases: TGTGCCACCGGGACAGGGGGGAATTCACCCCTCCACTTT.

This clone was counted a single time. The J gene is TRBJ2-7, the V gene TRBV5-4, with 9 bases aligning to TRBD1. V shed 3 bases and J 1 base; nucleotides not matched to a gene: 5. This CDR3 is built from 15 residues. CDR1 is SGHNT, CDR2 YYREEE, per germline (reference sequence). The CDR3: CASSYGTGLSYEQYF. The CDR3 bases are TGTGCCAGCAGCTACGGGACAGGGCTTTCCTACGAGCAGTACTTC.

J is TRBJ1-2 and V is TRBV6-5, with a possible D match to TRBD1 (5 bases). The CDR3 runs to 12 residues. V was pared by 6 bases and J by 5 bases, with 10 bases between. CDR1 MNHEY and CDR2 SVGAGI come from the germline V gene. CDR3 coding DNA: TGTGCCAGCAGGTCCGGGGGATATGGCTACACCTTC. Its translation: CASRSGGYGYTF.

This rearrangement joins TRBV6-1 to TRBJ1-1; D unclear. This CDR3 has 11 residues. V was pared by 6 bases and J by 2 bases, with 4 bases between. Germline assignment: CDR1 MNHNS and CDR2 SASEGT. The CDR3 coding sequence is TGTGCCAGCAGGGCTAACACTGAAGCTTTCTTT. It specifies CASRANTEAFF.

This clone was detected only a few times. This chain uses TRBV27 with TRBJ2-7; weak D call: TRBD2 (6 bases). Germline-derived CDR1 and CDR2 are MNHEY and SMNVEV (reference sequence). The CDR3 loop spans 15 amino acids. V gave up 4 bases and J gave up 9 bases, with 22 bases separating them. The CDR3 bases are TGTGCCAGCAGTTCTCCGGCACGGGGGATTTCTGGGCAGTACTTC. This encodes CASSSPARGISGQYF.

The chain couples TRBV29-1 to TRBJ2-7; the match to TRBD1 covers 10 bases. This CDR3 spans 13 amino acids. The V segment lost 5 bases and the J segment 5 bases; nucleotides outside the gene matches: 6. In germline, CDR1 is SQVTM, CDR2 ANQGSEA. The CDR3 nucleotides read TGCAGCGTTTCCGGGACAGGGGTACACGAGCAGTACTTC. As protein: CSVSGTGVHEQYF.

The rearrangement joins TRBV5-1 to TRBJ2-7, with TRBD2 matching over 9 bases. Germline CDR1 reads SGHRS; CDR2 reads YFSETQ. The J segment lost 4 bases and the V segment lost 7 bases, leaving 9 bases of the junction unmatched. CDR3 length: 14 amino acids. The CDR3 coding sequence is TGCGCCAGCCGACTTAGCGGGGGAACTTACGAGCAGTACTTC. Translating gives CASRLSGGTYEQYF.

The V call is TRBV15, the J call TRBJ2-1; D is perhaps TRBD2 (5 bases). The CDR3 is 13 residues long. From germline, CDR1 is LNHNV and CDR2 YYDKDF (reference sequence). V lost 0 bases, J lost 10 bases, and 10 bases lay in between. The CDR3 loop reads CATSRDKVAEQFF. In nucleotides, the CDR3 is TGTGCCACCAGCAGAGATAAGGTAGCGGAGCAGTTCTTC.

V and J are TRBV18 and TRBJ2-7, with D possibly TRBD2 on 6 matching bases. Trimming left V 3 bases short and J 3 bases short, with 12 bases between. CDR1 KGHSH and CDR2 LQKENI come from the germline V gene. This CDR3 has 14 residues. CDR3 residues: CASSPGLELYEQYF. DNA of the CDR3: TGTGCCAGCTCACCGGGACTGGAACTCTACGAGCAGTACTTC. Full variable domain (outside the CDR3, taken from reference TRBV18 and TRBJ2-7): NAGVMQNPRHLVRRRGQEARLRCSPMKGHSHVYWYRQLPEEGLKFMVYLQKENIIDESGMPKERFSAEFPKEGPSILRIQQVVRGDSAAYFCASSPGLELYEQYFGPGTRLTVT.

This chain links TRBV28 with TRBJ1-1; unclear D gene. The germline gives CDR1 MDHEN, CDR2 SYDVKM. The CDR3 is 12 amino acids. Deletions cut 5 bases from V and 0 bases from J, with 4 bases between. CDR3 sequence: CASSAMNTEAFF. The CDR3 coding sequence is TGTGCCAGCAGTGCCATGAACACTGAAGCTTTCTTT. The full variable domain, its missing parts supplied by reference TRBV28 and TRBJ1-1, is DVKVTQSSRYLVKRTGEKVFLECVQDMDHENMFWYRQDPGLGLRLIYFSYDVKMKEKGDIPEGYSVSREKKERFSLILESASTNQTSMYLCASSAMNTEAFFGQGTRLTVV.

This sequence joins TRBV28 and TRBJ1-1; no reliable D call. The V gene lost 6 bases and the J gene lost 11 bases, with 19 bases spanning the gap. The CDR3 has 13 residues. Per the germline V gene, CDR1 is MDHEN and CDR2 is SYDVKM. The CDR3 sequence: CASRSVSGSLAFF. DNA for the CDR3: TGTGCCAGCAGGAGCGTGAGTGGTTCGCTGGCTTTCTTT.

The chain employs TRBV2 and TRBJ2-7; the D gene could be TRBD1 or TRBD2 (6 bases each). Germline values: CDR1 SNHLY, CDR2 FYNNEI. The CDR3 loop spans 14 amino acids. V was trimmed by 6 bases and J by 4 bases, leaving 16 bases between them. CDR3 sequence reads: CASRGGLDGYEQYF. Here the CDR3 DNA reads TGTGCCAGCAGGGGGGGCCTAGATGGGTACGAGCAGTACTTC.

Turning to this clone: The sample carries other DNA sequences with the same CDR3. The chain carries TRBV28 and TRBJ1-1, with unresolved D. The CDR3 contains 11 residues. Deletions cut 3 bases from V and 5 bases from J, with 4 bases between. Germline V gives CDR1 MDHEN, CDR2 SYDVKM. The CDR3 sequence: CASSLLTEAFF. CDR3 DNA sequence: TGTGCCAGCAGTTTGCTTACTGAAGCTTTCTTT.

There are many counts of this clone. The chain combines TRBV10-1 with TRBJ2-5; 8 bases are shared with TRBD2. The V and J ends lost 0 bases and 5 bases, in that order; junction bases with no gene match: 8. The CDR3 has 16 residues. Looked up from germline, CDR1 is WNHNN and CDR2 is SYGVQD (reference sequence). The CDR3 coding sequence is TGCGCCAGCAGTGAGTCGGGGACTAGTGGAGGCGAGACCCAGTACTTC. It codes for CASSESGTSGGETQYF.

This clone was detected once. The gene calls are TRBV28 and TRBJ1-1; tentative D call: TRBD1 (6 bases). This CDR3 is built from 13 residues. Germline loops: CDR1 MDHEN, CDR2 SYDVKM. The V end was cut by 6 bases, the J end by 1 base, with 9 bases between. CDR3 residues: CASRSGANTEAFF. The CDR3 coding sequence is TGTGCCAGCAGATCAGGGGCGAACACTGAAGCTTTCTTT.

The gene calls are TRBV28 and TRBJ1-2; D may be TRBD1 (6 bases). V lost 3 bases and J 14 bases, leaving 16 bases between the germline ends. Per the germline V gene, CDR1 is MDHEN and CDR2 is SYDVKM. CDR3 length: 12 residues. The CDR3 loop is CASSFPGRGWTF. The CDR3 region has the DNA TGTGCCAGCAGTTTCCCGGGAAGGGGGTGGACCTTC.

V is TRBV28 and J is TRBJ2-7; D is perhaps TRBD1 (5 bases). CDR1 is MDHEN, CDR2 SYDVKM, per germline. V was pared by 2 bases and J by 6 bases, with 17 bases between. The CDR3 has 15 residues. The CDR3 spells CASSLPPSTETEQYF. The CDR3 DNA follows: TGTGCCAGCAGTTTACCCCCCTCGACAGAGACCGAGCAGTACTTC.